The rows below give T cell receptor beta chains drawn from one sample of a study of human T cells and chemical hapten exposure. TCRdb itself ran the RACE reads through MiXCR, one entry per CDR3 protein. The sample comprises a few hundred thousand distinct CDR3 sequences, approximately 5.1% of which are singletons, and 2% to 2.5% rests with the top ten. Sequencing used whole blood, obtained in connection with sensitization to the hapten diphenylcyclopropenone (DPC). The receptors derive from a woman aged 45-60 years with alopecia areata. Some clones in this sample may be carry-over from other donors' samples. CDR3s include the opening cysteine and the closing phenylalanine or tryptophan. Fields, in order: clone size, J gene, V gene, D gene, CDR3 protein, CDR3 DNA. D genes are given only for firm matches. Clone size is not always given. Where it is, it says once, few, many or a class for expanded clones.

>many|TRBJ2-1|TRBV7-8|NA
CASSLALGGHNEQFF
TGTGCCAGCAGCTTAGCGCTTGGGGGCCACAATGAGCAGTTCTTC
>many|TRBJ2-3|TRBV6-6|TRBD1
CASSRDRTDTDTQYF
TGTGCCAGCAGCCGGGACAGGACCGACACAGATACGCAGTATTTT
>many|TRBJ2-3|TRBV29-1|NA
CSVAPGADTQYF
TGCAGCGTTGCACCCGGAGCAGATACGCAGTATTTT
>many|TRBJ2-3|TRBV12-3/TRBV12-4|NA
CASTLRGTDTQYF
TGTGCCAGCACCCTTCGGGGCACAGATACGCAGTATTTT
>few|TRBJ2-7|TRBV20-1|NA
CSALRQLPSYEQYF
TGCAGTGCACTGAGACAGCTGCCCTCCTACGAGCAGTACTTC
>many|TRBJ1-2|TRBV2|NA
CASSPGTTRGYTF
TGTGCCAGCAGTCCCGGGACGACGCGCGGCTACACCTTC
>NA|TRBJ2-7|TRBV6-6|TRBD1
CASRVGQGVEQYF
TGTGCCAGCAGAGTGGGACAGGGGGTGGAGCAGTACTTC
>many|TRBJ2-7|TRBV28|NA
CASSLAMYEQYF
TGTGCCAGCAGTTTAGCGATGTACGAGCAGTACTTC
>few|TRBJ2-7|TRBV27|NA
CASSLAPGARYEQYF
TGTGCCAGCAGTTTAGCTCCGGGGGCCAGATACGAGCAGTACTTC
>many|TRBJ2-1|TRBV7-2|NA
CASSPGLHEQFF
TGTGCCAGCAGCCCCGGCCTCCATGAGCAGTTCTTC
>few|TRBJ1-2|TRBV18|NA
CASSPSGSDGYTF
TGTGCCAGCTCACCTTCGGGGTCCGATGGCTACACCTTC
>NA|TRBJ2-7|TRBV20-1|NA
CSAREKISFSPEQYF
TGCAGTGCTAGAGAAAAAATTAGCTTTTCTCCCGAGCAGTACTTC
>few|TRBJ1-1|TRBV5-1|NA
CASSPNRVTGSVNTEAFF
TGCGCCAGCAGCCCAAACAGGGTAACGGGGTCGGTGAACACTGAAGCTTTCTTT
>many|TRBJ2-1|TRBV24-1|TRBD2
CATSDLQREGQFF
TGTGCCACCAGTGATTTGCAGCGGGAAGGGCAGTTCTTC
>few|TRBJ1-5|TRBV12-3/TRBV12-4|NA
CASSHSRQYSNQPQHF
TGTGCCAGCAGTCACTCCAGACAGTATAGCAATCAGCCCCAGCATTTT
>NA|TRBJ1-4|TRBV15|TRBD1
CATSSPSSADREDEKLFF
TGTGCCACCAGCAGTCCCTCATCCGCGGACAGGGAGGATGAAAAACTGTTTTTT
>many|TRBJ2-3|TRBV14|TRBD2
CASSLRAGVNLDTQYF
TGTGCCAGCAGCCTCCGAGCGGGAGTCAATCTAGATACGCAGTATTTT
>many|TRBJ2-1|TRBV5-1|NA
CASSLRPAGNEQFF
TGCGCCAGCAGCTTGCGTCCGGCGGGGAATGAGCAGTTCTTC
>many|TRBJ2-7|TRBV29-1|NA
CSVEDRGSRYF
TGCAGCGTTGAAGATCGGGGGTCAAGGTACTTC
>few|TRBJ1-5|TRBV3-1|NA
CASSQARAQPQHF
TGTGCCAGCAGCCAAGCCAGGGCCCAGCCCCAGCATTTT
>few|TRBJ1-2|TRBV20-1|NA
CSAPIDGYNYGYTF
TGCAGTGCCCCGATCGACGGTTATAACTATGGCTACACCTTC
>few|TRBJ2-1|TRBV27|TRBD2
CASSPGLEFGNEQFF
TGTGCCAGCAGTCCGGGACTAGAATTTGGGAATGAGCAGTTCTTC
>many|TRBJ1-2|TRBV20-1|NA
CSAGAGSLSGYTF
TGCAGTGCAGGGGCAGGGTCCTTATCTGGCTACACCTTC
>few|TRBJ2-2|TRBV29-1|NA
CSVDPGEAPGELFF
TGCAGCGTTGACCCAGGGGAGGCCCCCGGGGAGCTGTTTTTT
>many|TRBJ1-1|TRBV4-2|NA
CASSHSQMSGTEAFF
TGTGCCAGCAGCCACTCTCAGATGTCGGGCACTGAAGCTTTCTTT
>many|TRBJ2-2|TRBV7-9|NA
CASSLGAGELFF
TGTGCCAGCAGCTTGGGAGCCGGGGAGCTGTTTTTT
>few|TRBJ1-4|TRBV6-5|TRBD1
CASSYFPGQGLEKLFF
TGTGCCAGCAGTTATTTCCCCGGACAGGGATTAGAAAAACTGTTTTTT
>NA|TRBJ2-7|TRBV29-1|NA
CSVWTFSYEQYF
TGCAGCGTTTGGACATTCTCCTACGAGCAGTACTTC
>NA|TRBJ2-3|TRBV15|NA
CATSRGPTSTDTQYF
TGTGCCACCAGCCGGGGGCCTACTAGCACAGATACGCAGTATTTT
>many|TRBJ2-4|TRBV10-3|NA
CAISEGQPSQNIQYF
TGTGCCATCAGTGAGGGACAGCCCAGCCAAAACATTCAGTACTTC
>many|TRBJ2-3|TRBV5-4|TRBD1
CASSFQRTGGADTQYF
TGTGCCAGCAGCTTCCAAAGGACAGGGGGCGCAGATACGCAGTATTTT
>NA|TRBJ1-2|TRBV5-5|NA
CASSWELATVYGYTF
TGTGCCAGCAGCTGGGAACTCGCGACAGTCTATGGCTACACCTTC
>many|TRBJ1-4|TRBV13|TRBD1
CASSLGLGTGEEKLFF
TGTGCCAGCAGCTTAGGCCTTGGGACAGGGGAGGAAAAACTGTTTTTT
>many|TRBJ1-2|TRBV29-1|TRBD1
CSVNYRGHYGYTF
TGCAGCGTTAATTACAGGGGCCACTATGGCTACACCTTC
>many|TRBJ2-4|TRBV5-4|TRBD2
CASSGSGSENIQYF
TGTGCCAGTTCGGGTAGCGGGAGCGAAAACATTCAGTACTTC
>many|TRBJ2-3|TRBV9|NA
CASSGDLQGTTDTQYF
TGTGCCAGCAGCGGGGATCTACAGGGAACCACAGATACGCAGTATTTT
>NA|TRBJ2-7|TRBV7-8|TRBD2
CASSPSGYLERDEQYF
TGTGCCAGCAGCCCTAGCGGGTATCTAGAAAGGGACGAGCAGTACTTC
>many|TRBJ2-2|TRBV27|TRBD1
CASSRTGRTGELFF
TGTGCCAGCAGTCGGACAGGGAGGACCGGGGAGCTGTTTTTT
>many|TRBJ2-1|TRBV14|TRBD2
CASSRLLAVTSYNEQFF
TGTGCCAGCAGCCGCTTGCTAGCGGTGACTTCCTACAATGAGCAGTTCTTC
>NA|TRBJ2-7|TRBV20-1|NA
CSASPLRGGVYEQYF
TGCAGTGCTAGCCCCCTCCGGGGCGGGGTATACGAGCAGTACTTC
>many|TRBJ1-5|TRBV4-3|NA
CASSQDLEAGSNQPQHF
TGCGCCAGCAGCCAAGATCTTGAGGCTGGTAGCAATCAGCCCCAGCATTTT
>many|TRBJ2-5|TRBV9|NA
CATLSWTVQETQYF
TGTGCCACTCTCTCGTGGACGGTCCAAGAGACCCAGTACTTC